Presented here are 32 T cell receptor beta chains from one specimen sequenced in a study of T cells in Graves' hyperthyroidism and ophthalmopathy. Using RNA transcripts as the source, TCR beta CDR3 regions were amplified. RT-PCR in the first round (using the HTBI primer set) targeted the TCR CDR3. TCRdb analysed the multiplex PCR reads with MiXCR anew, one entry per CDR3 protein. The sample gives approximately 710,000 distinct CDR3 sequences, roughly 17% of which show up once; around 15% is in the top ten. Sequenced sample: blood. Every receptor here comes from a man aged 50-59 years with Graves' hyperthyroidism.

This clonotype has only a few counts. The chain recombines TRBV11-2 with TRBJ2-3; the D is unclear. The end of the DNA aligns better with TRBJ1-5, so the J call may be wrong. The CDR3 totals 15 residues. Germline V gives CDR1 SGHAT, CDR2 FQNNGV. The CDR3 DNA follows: TGTGCCAGCAGCTTGGGAATAGCAGTCACAGATACGCAGCATTTT. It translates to CASSLGIAVTDTQHF.

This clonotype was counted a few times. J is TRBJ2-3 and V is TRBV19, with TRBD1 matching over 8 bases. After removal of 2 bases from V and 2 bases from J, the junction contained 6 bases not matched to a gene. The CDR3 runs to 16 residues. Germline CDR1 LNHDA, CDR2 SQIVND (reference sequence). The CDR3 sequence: CASSIRTGPNTDTQYF. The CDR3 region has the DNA TGTGCCAGTAGTATAAGGACAGGGCCCAACACAGATACGCAGTATTTT. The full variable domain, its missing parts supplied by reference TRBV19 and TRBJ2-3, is DGGITQSPKYLFRKEGQNVTLSCEQNLNHDAMYWYRQDPGQGLRLIYYSQIVNDFQKGDIAEGYSVSREKKESFPLTVTSAQKNPTAFYLCASSIRTGPNTDTQYFGPGTRLTVL.

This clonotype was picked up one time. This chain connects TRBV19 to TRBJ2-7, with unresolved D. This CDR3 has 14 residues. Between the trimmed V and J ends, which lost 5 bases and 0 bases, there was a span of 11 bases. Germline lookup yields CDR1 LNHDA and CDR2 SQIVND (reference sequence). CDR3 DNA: TGTGCCAGTAGTTCCGGGCCAAGCTCCTACGAGCAGTACTTC. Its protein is CASSSGPSSYEQYF.

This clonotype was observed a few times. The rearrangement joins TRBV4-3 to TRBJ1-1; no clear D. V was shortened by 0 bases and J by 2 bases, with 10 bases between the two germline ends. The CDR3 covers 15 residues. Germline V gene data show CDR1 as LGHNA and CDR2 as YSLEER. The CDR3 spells CASSQDRSSNTEAFF. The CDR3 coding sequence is TGCGCCAGCAGCCAAGATCGTTCCAGCAACACTGAAGCTTTCTTT.

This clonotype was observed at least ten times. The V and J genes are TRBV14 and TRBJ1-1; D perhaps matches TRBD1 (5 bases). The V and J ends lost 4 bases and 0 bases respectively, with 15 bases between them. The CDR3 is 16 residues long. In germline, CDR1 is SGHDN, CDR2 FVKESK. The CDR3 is CASSRAGEGMNTEAFF. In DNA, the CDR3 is TGTGCCAGCAGCCGAGCGGGGGAAGGCATGAACACTGAAGCTTTCTTT.

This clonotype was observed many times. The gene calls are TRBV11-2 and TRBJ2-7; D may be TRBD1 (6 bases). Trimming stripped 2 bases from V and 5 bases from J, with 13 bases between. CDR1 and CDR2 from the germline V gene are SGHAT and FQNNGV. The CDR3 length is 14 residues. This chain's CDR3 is CASSLRGSEHEQYF. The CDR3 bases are TGTGCCAGCAGCTTAAGGGGGAGCGAGCACGAGCAGTACTTC. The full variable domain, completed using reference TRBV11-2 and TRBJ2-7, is EAGVAQSPRYKIIEKRQSVAFWCNPISGHATLYWYQQILGQGPKLLIQFQNNGVVDDSQLPKDRFSAERLKGVDSTLKIQPAKLEDSAVYLCASSLRGSEHEQYFGPGTRLTVT.

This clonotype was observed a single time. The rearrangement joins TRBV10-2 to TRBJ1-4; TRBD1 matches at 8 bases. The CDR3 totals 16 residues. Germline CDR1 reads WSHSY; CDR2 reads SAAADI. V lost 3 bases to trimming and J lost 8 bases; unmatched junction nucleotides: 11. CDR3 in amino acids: CASSDVGGQAIEKLFF. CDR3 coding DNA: TGCGCCAGCAGTGACGTCGGGGGACAGGCCATAGAAAAACTGTTTTTT.

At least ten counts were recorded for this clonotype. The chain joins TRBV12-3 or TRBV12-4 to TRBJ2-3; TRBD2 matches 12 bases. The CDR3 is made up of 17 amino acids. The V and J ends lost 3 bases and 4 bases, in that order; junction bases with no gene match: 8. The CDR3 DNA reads TGTGCCAGCAGTTTGGGTTGGACTAGCGGGAACGCAGATACGCAGTATTTT. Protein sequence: CASSLGWTSGNADTQYF.

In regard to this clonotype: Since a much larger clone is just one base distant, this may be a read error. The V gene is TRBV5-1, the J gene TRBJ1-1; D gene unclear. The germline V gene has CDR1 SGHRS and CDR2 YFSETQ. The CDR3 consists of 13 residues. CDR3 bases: TGCGCCAGCAGCTTACCGGTTGGTACTGAAGCTTCCTTT. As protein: CASSLPVGTEASF.

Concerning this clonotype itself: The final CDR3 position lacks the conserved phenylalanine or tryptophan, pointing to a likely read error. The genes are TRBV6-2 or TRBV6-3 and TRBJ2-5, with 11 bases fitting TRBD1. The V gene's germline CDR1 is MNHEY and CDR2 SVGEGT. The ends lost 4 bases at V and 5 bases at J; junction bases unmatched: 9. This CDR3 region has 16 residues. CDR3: CASSLPQGTGGETQYL. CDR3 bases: TGTGCCAGCAGTTTACCCCAAGGGACAGGGGGGGAGACCCAGTACCTC.

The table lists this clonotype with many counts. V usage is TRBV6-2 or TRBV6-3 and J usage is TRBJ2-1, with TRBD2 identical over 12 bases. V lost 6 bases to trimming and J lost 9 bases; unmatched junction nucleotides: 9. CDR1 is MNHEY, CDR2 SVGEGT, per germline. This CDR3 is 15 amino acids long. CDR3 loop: CASSQTSGSFGEQFF. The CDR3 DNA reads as TGTGCCAGCAGCCAGACTAGCGGGAGTTTTGGTGAGCAGTTCTTC.

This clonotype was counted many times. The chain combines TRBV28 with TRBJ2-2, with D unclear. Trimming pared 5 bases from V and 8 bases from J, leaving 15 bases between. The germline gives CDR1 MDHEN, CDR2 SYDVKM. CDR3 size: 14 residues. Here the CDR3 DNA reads TGTGCCAGCAGTCGAACCCCCCTTGGGGGGGAGCTGTTTTTT. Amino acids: CASSRTPLGGELFF.

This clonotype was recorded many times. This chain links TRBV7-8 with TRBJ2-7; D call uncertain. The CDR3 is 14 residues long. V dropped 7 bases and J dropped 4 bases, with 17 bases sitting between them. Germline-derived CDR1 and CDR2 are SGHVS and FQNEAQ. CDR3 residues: CASTDRRGKYEQYF. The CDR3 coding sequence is TGTGCCAGCACCGACCGAAGAGGAAAATACGAGCAGTACTTC.

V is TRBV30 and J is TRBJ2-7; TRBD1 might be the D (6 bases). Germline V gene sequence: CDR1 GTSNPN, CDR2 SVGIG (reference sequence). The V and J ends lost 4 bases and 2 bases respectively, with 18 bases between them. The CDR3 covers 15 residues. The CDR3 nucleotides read TGTGCCTGGAATTTTTCTCCCGGGACACCCTACGAGCAGTACTTC. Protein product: CAWNFSPGTPYEQYF. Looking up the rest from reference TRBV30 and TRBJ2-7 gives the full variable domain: SQTIHQWPATLVQPVGSPLSLECTVEGTSNPNLYWYRQAAGRGLQLLFYSVGIGQISSEVPQNLSASRPQDRQFILSSKKLLLSDSGFYLCAWNFSPGTPYEQYFGPGTRLTVT.

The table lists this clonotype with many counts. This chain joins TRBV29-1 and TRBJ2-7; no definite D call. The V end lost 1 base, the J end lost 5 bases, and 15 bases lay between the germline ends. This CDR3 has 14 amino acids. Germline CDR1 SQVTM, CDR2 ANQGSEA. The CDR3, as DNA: TGCAGCGTTGAAGGTTGGGGTAAAGCTGACGAGCAGTACTTC. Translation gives CSVEGWGKADEQYF.

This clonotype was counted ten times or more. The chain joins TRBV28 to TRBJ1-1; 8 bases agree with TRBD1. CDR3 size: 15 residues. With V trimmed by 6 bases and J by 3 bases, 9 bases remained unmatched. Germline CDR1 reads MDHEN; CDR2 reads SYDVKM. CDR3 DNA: TGTGCCAGCAGACGGAGACAGGGGTCGTACACTGAAGCTTTCTTT. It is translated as CASRRRQGSYTEAFF.

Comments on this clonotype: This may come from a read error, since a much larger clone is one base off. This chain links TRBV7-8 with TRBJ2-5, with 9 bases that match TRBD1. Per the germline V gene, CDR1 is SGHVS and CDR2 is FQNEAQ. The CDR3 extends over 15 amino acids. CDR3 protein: CSSRNTGGGQETQYF. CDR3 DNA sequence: TGTTCCAGCAGGAACACAGGGGGCGGCCAAGAGACCCAGTACTTC.

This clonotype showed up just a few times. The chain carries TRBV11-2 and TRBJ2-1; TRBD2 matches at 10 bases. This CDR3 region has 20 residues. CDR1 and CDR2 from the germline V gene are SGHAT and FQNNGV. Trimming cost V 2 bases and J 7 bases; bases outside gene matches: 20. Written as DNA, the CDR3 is TGTGCCAGCAGCTTATGGGCCGAATGGGGAGCGGGAGGGCCTGAGAATGAGCAGTTCTTC. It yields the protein CASSLWAEWGAGGPENEQFF.

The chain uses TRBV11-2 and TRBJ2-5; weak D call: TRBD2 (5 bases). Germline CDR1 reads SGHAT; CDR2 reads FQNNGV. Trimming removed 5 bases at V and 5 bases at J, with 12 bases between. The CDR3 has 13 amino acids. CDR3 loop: CASSPSPGETQYF. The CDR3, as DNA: TGTGCCAGCAGCCCTTCACCGGGGGAGACCCAGTACTTC.

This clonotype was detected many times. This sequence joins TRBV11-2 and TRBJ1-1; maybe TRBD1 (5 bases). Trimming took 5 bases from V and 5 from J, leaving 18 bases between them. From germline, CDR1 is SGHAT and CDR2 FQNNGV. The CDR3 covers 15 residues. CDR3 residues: CASSTKTRGATEAFF. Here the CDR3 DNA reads TGTGCCAGCAGCACAAAGACGCGAGGGGCGACTGAAGCTTTCTTT.

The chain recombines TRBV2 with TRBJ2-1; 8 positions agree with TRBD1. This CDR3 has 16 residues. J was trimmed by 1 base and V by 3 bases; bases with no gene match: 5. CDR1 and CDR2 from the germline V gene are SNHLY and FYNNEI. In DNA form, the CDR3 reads TGTGCCAGCAGTGAGGAGCGACAGGGGTCCTACAATGAGCAGTTCTTC. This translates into CASSEERQGSYNEQFF.

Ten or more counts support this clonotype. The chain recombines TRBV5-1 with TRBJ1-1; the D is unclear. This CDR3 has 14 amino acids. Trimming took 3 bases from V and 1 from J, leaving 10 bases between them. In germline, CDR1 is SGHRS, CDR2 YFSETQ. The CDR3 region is CASSSTVKNTEAFF. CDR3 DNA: TGCGCCAGCAGCTCAACAGTTAAGAACACTGAAGCTTTCTTT.

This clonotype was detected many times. CDR3 region: CASSEGDYNEQFF. The DNA for the CDR3 is TGTGCCAGCAGTGAAGGGGACTACAATGAGCAGTTCTTC. The V call is TRBV2, the J call TRBJ2-1; D is undetermined. The CDR3 has 13 amino acids. The germline CDR1 and CDR2 sequences are SNHLY and FYNNEI. Trimming left V 1 base short and J 3 bases short, with 4 bases between.

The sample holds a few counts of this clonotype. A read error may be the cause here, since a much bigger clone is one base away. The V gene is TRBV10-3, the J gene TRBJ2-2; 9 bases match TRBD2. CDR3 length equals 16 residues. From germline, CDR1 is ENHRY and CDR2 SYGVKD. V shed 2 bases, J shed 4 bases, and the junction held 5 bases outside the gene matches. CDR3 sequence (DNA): TGTGCCATCAGTGAGCCCCTAGCGGGAATCACCGGGGAGCTGTTTTTT. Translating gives CAISEPLAGITGELFF.

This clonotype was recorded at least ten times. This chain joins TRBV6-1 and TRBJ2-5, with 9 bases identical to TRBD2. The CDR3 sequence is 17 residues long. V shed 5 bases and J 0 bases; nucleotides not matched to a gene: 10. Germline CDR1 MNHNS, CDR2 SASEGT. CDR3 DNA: TGTGCCAGCAGTAAGACGACTAGCGGAAGATACCAAGAGACCCAGTACTTC. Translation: CASSKTTSGRYQETQYF.

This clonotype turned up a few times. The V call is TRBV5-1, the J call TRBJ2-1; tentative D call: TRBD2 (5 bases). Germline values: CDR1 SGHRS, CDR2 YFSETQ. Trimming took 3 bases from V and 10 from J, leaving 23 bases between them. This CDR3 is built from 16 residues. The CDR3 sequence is CASSSGLSASGMEQFF. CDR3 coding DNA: TGCGCCAGCAGCTCGGGCCTGTCGGCCTCCGGGATGGAGCAGTTCTTC. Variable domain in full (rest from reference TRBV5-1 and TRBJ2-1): KAGVTQTPRYLIKTRGQQVTLSCSPISGHRSVSWYQQTPGQGLQFLFEYFSETQRNKGNFPGRFSGRQFSNSRSEMNVSTLELGDSALYLCASSSGLSASGMEQFFGPGTRLTVL.

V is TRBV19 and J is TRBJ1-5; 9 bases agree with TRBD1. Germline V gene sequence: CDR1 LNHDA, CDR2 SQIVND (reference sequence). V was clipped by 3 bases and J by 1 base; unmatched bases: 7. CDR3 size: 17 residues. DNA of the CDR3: TGTGCCAGTAGTATTTGGGCCGGGACAGGGAGCAATCAGCCCCAGCATTTT. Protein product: CASSIWAGTGSNQPQHF.

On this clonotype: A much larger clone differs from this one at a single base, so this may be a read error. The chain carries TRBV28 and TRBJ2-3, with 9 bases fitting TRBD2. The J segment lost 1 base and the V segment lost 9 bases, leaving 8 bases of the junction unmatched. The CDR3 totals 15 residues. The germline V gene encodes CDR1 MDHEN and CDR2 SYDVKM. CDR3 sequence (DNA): TGTGCCAGGAGCGCGGCTAGCGGGGGCACAGATACGCAGTATTTT. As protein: CARSAASGGTDTQYF. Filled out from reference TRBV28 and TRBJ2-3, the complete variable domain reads DVKVTQSSRYLVKRTGEKVFLECVQDMDHENMFWYRQDPGLGLRLIYFSYDVKMKEKGDIPEGYSVSREKKERFSLILESASTNQTSMYLCARSAASGGTDTQYFGPGTRLTVL.

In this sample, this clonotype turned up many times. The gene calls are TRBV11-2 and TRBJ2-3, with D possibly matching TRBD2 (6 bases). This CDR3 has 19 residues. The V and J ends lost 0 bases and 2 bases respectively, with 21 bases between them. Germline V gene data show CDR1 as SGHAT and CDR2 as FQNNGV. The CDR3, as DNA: TGTGCCAGCAGCTTAGATTTTTATTTGATGGCGGGGCCCACAGATACGCAGTATTTT. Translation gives CASSLDFYLMAGPTDTQYF.

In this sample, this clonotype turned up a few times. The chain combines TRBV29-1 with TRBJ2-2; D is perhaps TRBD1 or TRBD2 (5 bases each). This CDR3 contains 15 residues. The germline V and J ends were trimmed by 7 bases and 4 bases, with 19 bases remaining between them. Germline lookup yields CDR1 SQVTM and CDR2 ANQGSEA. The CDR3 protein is CSGSTGTVVTGELFF. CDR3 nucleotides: TGCAGCGGGAGTACCGGGACGGTCGTCACCGGGGAGCTGTTTTTT.

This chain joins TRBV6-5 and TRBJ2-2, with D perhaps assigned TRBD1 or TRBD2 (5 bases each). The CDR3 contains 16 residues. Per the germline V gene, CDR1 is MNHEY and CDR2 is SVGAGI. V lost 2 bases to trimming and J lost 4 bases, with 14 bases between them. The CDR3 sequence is CASSYLSRGITGELFF. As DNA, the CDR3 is TGTGCCAGCAGTTACCTATCGAGGGGAATCACCGGGGAGCTGTTTTTT.

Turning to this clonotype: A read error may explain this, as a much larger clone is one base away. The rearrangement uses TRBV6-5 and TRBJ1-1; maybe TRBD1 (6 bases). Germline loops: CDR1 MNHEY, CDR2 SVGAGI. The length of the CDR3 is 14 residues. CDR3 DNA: TGTGCCAGCAGTTACGAGGGGTGGGACACTGAAACTTTCTTT. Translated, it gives CASSYEGWDTETFF.